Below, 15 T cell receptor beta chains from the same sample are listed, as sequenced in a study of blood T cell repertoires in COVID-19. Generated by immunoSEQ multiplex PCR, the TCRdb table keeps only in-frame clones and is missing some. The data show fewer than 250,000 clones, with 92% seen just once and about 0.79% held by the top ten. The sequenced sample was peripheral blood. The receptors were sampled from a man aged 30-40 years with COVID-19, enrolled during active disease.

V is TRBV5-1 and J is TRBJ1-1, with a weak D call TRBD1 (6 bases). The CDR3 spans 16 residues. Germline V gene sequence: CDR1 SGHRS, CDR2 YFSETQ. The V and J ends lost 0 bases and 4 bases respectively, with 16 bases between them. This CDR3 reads CASSLASAGVGTEAFF. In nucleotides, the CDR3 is TGCGCCAGCAGCTTGGCCTCGGCAGGGGTTGGCACTGAAGCTTTCTTT.

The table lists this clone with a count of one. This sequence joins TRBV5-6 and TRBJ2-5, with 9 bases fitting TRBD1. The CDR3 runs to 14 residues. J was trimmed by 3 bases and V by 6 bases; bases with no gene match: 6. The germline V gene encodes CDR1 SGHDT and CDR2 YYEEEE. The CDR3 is CASMRQGVEETQYF. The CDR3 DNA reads TGTGCCAGCATGAGACAGGGGGTGGAAGAGACCCAGTACTTC. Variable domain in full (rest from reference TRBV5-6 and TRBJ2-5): DAGVTQSPTHLIKTRGQQVTLRCSPKSGHDTVSWYQQALGQGPQFIFQYYEEEERQRGNFPDRFSGHQFPNYSSELNVNALLLGDSALYLCASMRQGVEETQYFGPGTRLLVL.

This CDR3 reads CASSLAVSNEKLFF. CDR3 in DNA: TGCGCCAGCAGCTTGGCCGTGTCTAATGAAAAACTGTTTTTT. The rearrangement uses TRBV5-1 and TRBJ1-4; D not resolved. Trimming left V 0 bases short and J 3 bases short, with 6 bases between. CDR1 and CDR2 (germline): SGHRS, YFSETQ. The CDR3 has 14 residues.

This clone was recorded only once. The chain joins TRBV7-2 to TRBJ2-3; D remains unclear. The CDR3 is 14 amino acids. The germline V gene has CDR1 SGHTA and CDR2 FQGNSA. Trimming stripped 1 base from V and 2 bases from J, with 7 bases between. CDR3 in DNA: TGTGCCAGCAGCTTAGGGCCAGTCACAGATACGCAGTATTTT. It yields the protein CASSLGPVTDTQYF.

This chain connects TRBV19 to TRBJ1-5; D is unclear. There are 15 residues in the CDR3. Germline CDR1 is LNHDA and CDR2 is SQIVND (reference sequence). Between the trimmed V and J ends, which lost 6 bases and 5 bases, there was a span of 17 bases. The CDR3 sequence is CASRRGGRMHQPQHF. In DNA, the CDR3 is TGTGCCAGTAGACGAGGAGGACGGATGCATCAGCCCCAGCATTTT.

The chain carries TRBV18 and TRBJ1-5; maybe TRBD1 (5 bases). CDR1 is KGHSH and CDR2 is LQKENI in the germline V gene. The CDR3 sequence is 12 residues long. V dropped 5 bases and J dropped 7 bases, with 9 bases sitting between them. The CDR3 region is CASSGAGQPQHF. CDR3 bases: TGTGCCAGCTCAGGGGCCGGGCAGCCCCAGCATTTT.

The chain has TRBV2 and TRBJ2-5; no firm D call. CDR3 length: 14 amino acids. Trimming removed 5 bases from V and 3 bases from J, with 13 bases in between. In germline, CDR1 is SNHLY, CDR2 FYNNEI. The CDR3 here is CASSRLPDKETQYF. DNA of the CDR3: TGTGCCAGCAGTCGGTTGCCAGACAAAGAGACCCAGTACTTC.

The CDR3 region is CASSGTGGTEAFF. Written as DNA, the CDR3 is TGCGCCAGCAGCGGGACAGGGGGCACTGAAGCTTTCTTT. This chain connects TRBV10-2 to TRBJ1-1; 11 positions agree with TRBD1. The V segment lost 6 bases and the J segment 4 bases; nucleotides outside the gene matches: 1. The CDR3 sequence is 13 residues long. Per the germline V gene, CDR1 is WSHSY and CDR2 is SAAADI.

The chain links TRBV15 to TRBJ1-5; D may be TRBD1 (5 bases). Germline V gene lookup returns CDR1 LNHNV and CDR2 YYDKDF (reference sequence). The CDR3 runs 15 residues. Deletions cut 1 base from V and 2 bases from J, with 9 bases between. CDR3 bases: TGTGCCACCAGCAGAGGGGGGGACGGCAATCAGCCCCAGCATTTT. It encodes CATSRGGDGNQPQHF.

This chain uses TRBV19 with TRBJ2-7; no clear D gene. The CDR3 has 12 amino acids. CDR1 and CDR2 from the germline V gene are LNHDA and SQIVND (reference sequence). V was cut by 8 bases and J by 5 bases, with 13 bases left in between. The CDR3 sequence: CASSPGFHEQYF. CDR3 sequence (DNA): TGTGCCAGTTCCCCCGGGTTCCACGAGCAGTACTTC.

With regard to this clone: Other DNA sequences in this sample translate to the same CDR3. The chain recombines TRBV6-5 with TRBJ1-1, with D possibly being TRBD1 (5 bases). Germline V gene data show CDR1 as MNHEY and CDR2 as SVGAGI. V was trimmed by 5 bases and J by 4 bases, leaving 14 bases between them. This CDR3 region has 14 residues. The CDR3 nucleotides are TGTGCCAGCAGTCGGACGTACCAGGGCACTGAAGCTTTCTTT. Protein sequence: CASSRTYQGTEAFF.

The CDR3 DNA reads TGTGCCAGCAGCTTTGGGGGGACTCTCCTAAATTCACCCCTCCACTTT. Residues: CASSFGGTLLNSPLHF. V usage is TRBV7-2 and J usage is TRBJ1-6, with D tentatively TRBD1 (5 bases). The CDR3 extends over 16 amino acids. Germline V lookup: CDR1 SGHTA, CDR2 FQGNSA. Trimming removed 3 bases at V and 7 bases at J, with 16 bases between.

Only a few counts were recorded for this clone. CDR3 nucleotides: TGTGCCAGCAGTGAATCCCAGGGGGCTGGTCATCAGCCCCAGCATTTT. Translating gives CASSESQGAGHQPQHF. This chain links TRBV6-1 with TRBJ1-5; 8 bases line up with TRBD1. The CDR3 consists of 16 residues. Trimming at V came to 2 bases and at J to 5 bases, leaving 8 bases not matched to a gene. The germline CDR1 and CDR2 sequences are MNHNS and SASEGT.

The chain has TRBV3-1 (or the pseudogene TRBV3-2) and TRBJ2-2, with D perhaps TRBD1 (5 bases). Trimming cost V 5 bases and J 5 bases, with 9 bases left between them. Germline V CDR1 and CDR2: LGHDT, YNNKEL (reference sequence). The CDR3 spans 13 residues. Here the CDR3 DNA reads TGTGCCAGCAGCTTAAGACAGACCGGGGAGCTGTTTTTT. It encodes CASSLRQTGELFF.

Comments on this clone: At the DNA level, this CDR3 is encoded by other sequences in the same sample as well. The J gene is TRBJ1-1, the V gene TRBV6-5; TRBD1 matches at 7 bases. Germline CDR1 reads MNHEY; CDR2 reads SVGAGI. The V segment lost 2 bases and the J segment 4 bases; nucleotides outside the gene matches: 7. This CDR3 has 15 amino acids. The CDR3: CASSYNRGRGTEAFF. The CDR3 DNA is TGTGCCAGCAGTTACAATAGGGGGCGCGGCACTGAAGCTTTCTTT.